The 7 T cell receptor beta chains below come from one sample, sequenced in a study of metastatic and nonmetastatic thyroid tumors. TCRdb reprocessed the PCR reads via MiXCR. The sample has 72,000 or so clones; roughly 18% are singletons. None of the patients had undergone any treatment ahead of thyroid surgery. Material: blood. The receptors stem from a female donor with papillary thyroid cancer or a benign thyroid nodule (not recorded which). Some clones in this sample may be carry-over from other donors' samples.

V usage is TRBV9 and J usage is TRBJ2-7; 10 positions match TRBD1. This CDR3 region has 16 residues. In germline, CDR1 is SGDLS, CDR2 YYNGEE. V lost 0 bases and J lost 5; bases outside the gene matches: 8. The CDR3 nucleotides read TGTGCCAGCAGCGTAGCCGGGACAGGGGTGGGAAACGAGCAGTACTTC. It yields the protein CASSVAGTGVGNEQYF.

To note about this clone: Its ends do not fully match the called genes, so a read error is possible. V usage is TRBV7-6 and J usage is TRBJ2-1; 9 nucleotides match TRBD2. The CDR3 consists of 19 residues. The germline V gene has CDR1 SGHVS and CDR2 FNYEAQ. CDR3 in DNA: TGTTCTAGCAGCTTTTTTCTGCACCAGAGACTAGCGGATTACAATAAGCAGTTCTTC. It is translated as CSSSFFLHQRLADYNKQFF.

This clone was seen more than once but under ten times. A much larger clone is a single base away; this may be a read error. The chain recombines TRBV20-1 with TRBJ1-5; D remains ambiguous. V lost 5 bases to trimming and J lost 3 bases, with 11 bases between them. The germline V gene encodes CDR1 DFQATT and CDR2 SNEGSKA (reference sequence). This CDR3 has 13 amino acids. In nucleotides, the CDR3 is TGCAGTGCTCGGGGAATCGTCAATCAGCCCCAGCATTTT. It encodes CSARGIVNQPQHF.

CDR3 region: CAWSFRDEQYF. The DNA for the CDR3 is TGTGCCTGGAGTTTCAGGGACGAGCAGTACTTC. The gene calls are TRBV30 and TRBJ2-7; possibly TRBD1 for D (5 bases). Germline CDR1 GTSNPN, CDR2 SVGIG (reference sequence). The length of the CDR3 is 11 residues. V was shortened by 2 bases and J by 5 bases, with 7 bases between the two germline ends.

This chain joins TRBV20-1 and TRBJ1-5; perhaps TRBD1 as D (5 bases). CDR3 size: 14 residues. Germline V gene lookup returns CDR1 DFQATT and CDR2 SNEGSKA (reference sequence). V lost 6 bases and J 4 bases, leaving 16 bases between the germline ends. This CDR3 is CSADGTAVNQPQHF. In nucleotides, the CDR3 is TGCAGTGCCGACGGGACGGCCGTGAATCAGCCCCAGCATTTT.

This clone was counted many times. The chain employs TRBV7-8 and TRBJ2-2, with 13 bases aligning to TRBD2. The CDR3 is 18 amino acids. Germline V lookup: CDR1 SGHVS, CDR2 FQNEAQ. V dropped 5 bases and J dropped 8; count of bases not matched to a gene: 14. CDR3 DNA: TGTGCCAGCAGCCTATTGCGGACTAGCGGGAGTGTGATTGGGGAGCTGTTTTTT. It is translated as CASSLLRTSGSVIGELFF.

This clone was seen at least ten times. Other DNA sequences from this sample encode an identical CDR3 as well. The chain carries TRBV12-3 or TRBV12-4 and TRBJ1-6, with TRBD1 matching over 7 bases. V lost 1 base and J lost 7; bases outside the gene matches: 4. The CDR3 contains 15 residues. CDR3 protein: CASSLDRGRNSPLHF. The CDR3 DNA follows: TGTGCCAGCAGTTTAGACAGGGGAAGGAATTCACCCCTCCACTTT.